What follows is one T cell receptor beta chain and its context. CDR1 and CDR2 from the germline V gene are MDHEN and SYDVKM. The CDR3 length is 15 residues. J lost 7 bases, V lost 2 bases, and 9 bases had no gene match. Time point specified: sample taken at primary tumor resection. Unsorted whole RNA of tumor, nontumor lung or frozen PBMC was sequenced. The data were obtained in a study of spatial heterogeneity in lung cancer. Each CDR3 protein gets one entry after TCRdb re-called the 5' RACE reads with MiXCR. Of some 83,000 distinct CDR3 sequences in the sample, about 20% were seen once. V and J are TRBV28 and TRBJ2-7; 9 bases line up with TRBD1. The clonotype originates from a male donor with early-stage non-small cell lung cancer. The source material was PBMCs, sampled at surgery. The CDR3 DNA sequence: TGTGCCAGCAGTTTAGGGTGGACAGGGGTCTCGGAGCAGTACTTC. Amino acids: CASSLGWTGVSEQYF.